These T cell receptor beta chains were read from a single sample in a study of blood T cell repertoires in COVID-19. Produced via immunoSEQ multiplex PCR; TCRdb's table is partial and in-frame only. This sample carries about 200,000 clones, nearly 90% of them seen once, and the ten largest clones take about 0.66%. What was sequenced was peripheral blood. The source of these receptors is a man aged 50-60 years with acute or convalescent COVID-19. Each CDR3 is given with its conserved first and last residue. The order of the fields is V gene, J gene, clone size, D gene, CDR3 protein, CDR3 DNA. The D gene is left open where the match is weak. Clone size appears in some rows only: once, few, many, or a class for an expanded clone.

V gene: TRBV11-3
J gene: TRBJ1-1
clone size: .
D gene: .
CDR3 protein: CASSSGNTEAFF
CDR3 DNA: TGTGCCAGCAGCTCAGGAAACACTGAAGCTTTCTTT

V gene: TRBV6-5
J gene: TRBJ1-1
clone size: .
D gene: .
CDR3 protein: CASSFLVGRVNTEAFF
CDR3 DNA: TGTGCCAGCAGTTTTCTGGTGGGCAGGGTGAACACTGAAGCTTTCTTT

V gene: TRBV2
J gene: TRBJ1-1
clone size: .
D gene: .
CDR3 protein: CASKLQVSSTEAFF
CDR3 DNA: TGTGCCAGCAAACTACAGGTTTCCAGCACTGAAGCTTTCTTT

V gene: TRBV20-1
J gene: TRBJ2-2
clone size: once
D gene: .
CDR3 protein: CSTEDAGELFF
CDR3 DNA: TGCAGTACCGAGGATGCCGGGGAGCTGTTTTTT

V gene: TRBV9
J gene: TRBJ2-5
clone size: .
D gene: TRBD2
CDR3 protein: CASSAGTSAQETQYF
CDR3 DNA: TGTGCCAGCAGCGCCGGGACTAGCGCACAAGAGACCCAGTACTTC

V gene: TRBV2
J gene: TRBJ1-5
clone size: few
D gene: .
CDR3 protein: CASSRDTSNQPQHF
CDR3 DNA: TGTGCCAGCAGTAGGGACACCTCCAATCAGCCCCAGCATTTT

V gene: TRBV9
J gene: TRBJ1-3
clone size: .
D gene: .
CDR3 protein: CASSVEGGSGNTIYF
CDR3 DNA: TGTGCCAGCAGCGTAGAAGGAGGGTCTGGAAACACCATATATTTT

V gene: TRBV28
J gene: TRBJ2-5
clone size: .
D gene: .
CDR3 protein: CASTRGAETQYF
CDR3 DNA: TGTGCCAGCACCCGGGGGGCTGAGACCCAGTACTTC

V gene: TRBV5-1
J gene: TRBJ1-6
clone size: .
D gene: .
CDR3 protein: CASSAGSNSPLHF
CDR3 DNA: TGCGCCAGCAGTGCCGGGAGCAATTCACCCCTCCACTTT

V gene: TRBV7-2
J gene: TRBJ2-3
clone size: .
D gene: TRBD2
CDR3 protein: CASSLSGRARETQYF
CDR3 DNA: TGTGCCAGCAGCTTAAGCGGGAGGGCTAGGGAGACGCAGTATTTT

V gene: TRBV4-3
J gene: TRBJ2-2
clone size: .
D gene: TRBD2
CDR3 protein: CASSPAGANTGELFF
CDR3 DNA: TGCGCCAGCAGCCCAGCGGGGGCTAACACCGGGGAGCTGTTTTTT

V gene: TRBV28
J gene: TRBJ1-1
clone size: .
D gene: .
CDR3 protein: CASSLYRTEAFF
CDR3 DNA: TGTGCCAGCAGTTTATATCGCACTGAAGCTTTCTTT

V gene: TRBV18
J gene: TRBJ2-7
clone size: .
D gene: TRBD1
CDR3 protein: CASSVQGSSYEQYF
CDR3 DNA: TGTGCCAGCTCCGTACAGGGGTCCTCCTACGAGCAGTACTTC

V gene: TRBV27
J gene: TRBJ2-5
clone size: .
D gene: TRBD2
CDR3 protein: CASSLPRGGGETQYF
CDR3 DNA: TGTGCCAGCAGTTTACCGCGGGGGGGAGGGGAGACCCAGTACTTC

V gene: TRBV28
J gene: TRBJ1-2
clone size: .
D gene: .
CDR3 protein: CASTIQGGQGRAGYTF
CDR3 DNA: TGTGCCAGCACCATCCAAGGAGGGCAGGGACGGGCTGGCTACACCTTC

V gene: TRBV20-1
J gene: TRBJ2-3
clone size: .
D gene: TRBD2
CDR3 protein: CSASSGTNTDTQYF
CDR3 DNA: TGCAGTGCTAGTTCCGGGACTAACACAGATACGCAGTATTTT

V gene: TRBV19
J gene: TRBJ2-5
clone size: .
D gene: .
CDR3 protein: CASSSPGSGETQYF
CDR3 DNA: TGTGCCAGTAGTTCCCCGGGAAGCGGAGAGACCCAGTACTTC

V gene: TRBV11-2
J gene: TRBJ1-1
clone size: .
D gene: TRBD1
CDR3 protein: CASSPTADRGFSTEAFF
CDR3 DNA: TGTGCCAGCAGCCCTACGGCCGACAGGGGTTTTAGCACTGAAGCTTTCTTT

V gene: TRBV15
J gene: TRBJ2-7
clone size: .
D gene: .
CDR3 protein: CATSRGRSSYEQYF
CDR3 DNA: TGTGCCACCAGCAGAGGCCGGAGCTCCTACGAGCAGTACTTC

V gene: TRBV4-2
J gene: TRBJ1-2
clone size: .
D gene: .
CDR3 protein: CASSQERGGYTF
CDR3 DNA: TGTGCCAGCAGCCAAGAGAGGGGGGGGTACACCTTC

V gene: TRBV10-2
J gene: TRBJ2-2
clone size: .
D gene: .
CDR3 protein: CASRDALSTGELFF
CDR3 DNA: TGCGCCAGCAGAGATGCCCTCAGCACCGGGGAGCTGTTTTTT

V gene: TRBV19
J gene: TRBJ2-1
clone size: .
D gene: .
CDR3 protein: CASKQQGHAYNEQFF
CDR3 DNA: TGTGCCAGTAAGCAACAGGGCCATGCCTACAATGAGCAGTTCTTC

V gene: TRBV7-3
J gene: TRBJ2-1
clone size: once
D gene: TRBD2
CDR3 protein: CASSPTSGAYNEQFF
CDR3 DNA: TGTGCCAGCAGCCCGACTAGCGGGGCCTACAATGAGCAGTTCTTC

V gene: TRBV24-1
J gene: TRBJ2-3
clone size: .
D gene: TRBD2
CDR3 protein: CATSDGLAGGPDTQYF
CDR3 DNA: TGTGCCACCAGTGATGGACTAGCGGGAGGGCCAGATACGCAGTATTTT

V gene: TRBV27
J gene: TRBJ2-3
clone size: .
D gene: TRBD2
CDR3 protein: CASSLSRGEAGGQTDTQYF
CDR3 DNA: TGTGCCAGCAGTTTATCGAGGGGGGAAGCGGGAGGTCAAACAGATACGCAGTATTTT

V gene: TRBV5-4
J gene: TRBJ2-5
clone size: .
D gene: TRBD1
CDR3 protein: CASSLARGTGETQYF
CDR3 DNA: TGTGCCAGCAGCTTGGCCAGGGGGACGGGAGAGACCCAGTACTTC

V gene: TRBV7-9
J gene: TRBJ2-7
clone size: .
D gene: TRBD1
CDR3 protein: CASSLAEGGPPYEQYF
CDR3 DNA: TGTGCCAGCAGCTTAGCTGAAGGGGGCCCCCCCTACGAGCAGTACTTC

V gene: TRBV25-1
J gene: TRBJ2-1
clone size: .
D gene: .
CDR3 protein: CASTPGPYNEQFF
CDR3 DNA: TGTGCCAGCACCCCAGGGCCCTACAATGAGCAGTTCTTC

V gene: TRBV5-6
J gene: TRBJ2-5
clone size: .
D gene: TRBD2
CDR3 protein: CASSQGLAETQYF
CDR3 DNA: TGTGCCAGCAGCCAGGGACTAGCGGAGACCCAGTACTTC

V gene: TRBV7-3
J gene: TRBJ2-3
clone size: .
D gene: .
CDR3 protein: CASSLTSGKGGDTQYF
CDR3 DNA: TGTGCCAGCAGCTTAACCAGCGGGAAAGGGGGAGATACGCAGTATTTT

V gene: TRBV29-1
J gene: TRBJ1-5
clone size: .
D gene: .
CDR3 protein: CSVSPGSNQPQHF
CDR3 DNA: TGCAGCGTTAGTCCAGGGAGCAATCAGCCCCAGCATTTT

V gene: TRBV28
J gene: TRBJ2-5
clone size: .
D gene: TRBD2
CDR3 protein: CASSHGLAGVNQETQYF
CDR3 DNA: TGTGCCAGCAGCCACGGACTAGCGGGAGTTAACCAAGAGACCCAGTACTTC

V gene: TRBV27
J gene: TRBJ2-1
clone size: .
D gene: .
CDR3 protein: CASSLSGNRGEQFF
CDR3 DNA: TGTGCCAGCAGTTTATCGGGGAACCGGGGTGAGCAGTTCTTC

V gene: TRBV15
J gene: TRBJ2-3
clone size: .
D gene: TRBD2
CDR3 protein: CATSPSRGGDTQYF
CDR3 DNA: TGTGCCACCAGCCCTTCCCGGGGGGGAGATACGCAGTATTTT

V gene: TRBV18
J gene: TRBJ2-3
clone size: .
D gene: .
CDR3 protein: CASSRQDTQYF
CDR3 DNA: TGTGCCAGCTCACGCCAGGATACGCAGTATTTT

V gene: TRBV6-5
J gene: TRBJ1-1
clone size: .
D gene: .
CDR3 protein: CASSSLSGANTEAFF
CDR3 DNA: TGTGCCAGCAGTTCCCTATCAGGGGCGAACACTGAAGCTTTCTTT

V gene: TRBV6-2/TRBV6-3
J gene: TRBJ1-5
clone size: .
D gene: .
CDR3 protein: CASSAGSGNQPQHF
CDR3 DNA: TGTGCCAGCAGCGCAGGGTCGGGCAATCAGCCCCAGCATTTT

V gene: TRBV15
J gene: TRBJ2-2
clone size: .
D gene: TRBD1
CDR3 protein: CATSRDRDTGELFF
CDR3 DNA: TGTGCCACCAGCAGGGACAGGGACACCGGGGAGCTGTTTTTT

V gene: TRBV19
J gene: TRBJ2-1
clone size: once
D gene: TRBD1
CDR3 protein: CASSIDSIQWAGQGNEQFF
CDR3 DNA: TGTGCCAGTAGTATTGATTCTATACAATGGGCGGGACAGGGCAATGAGCAGTTCTTC

V gene: TRBV4-3
J gene: TRBJ1-2
clone size: .
D gene: .
CDR3 protein: CASSQGGGVLGYTF
CDR3 DNA: TGCGCCAGCAGCCAAGGTGGGGGGGTGCTCGGCTACACCTTC

V gene: TRBV30
J gene: TRBJ2-7
clone size: .
D gene: .
CDR3 protein: CAWSLGNTYEQYF
CDR3 DNA: TGTGCCTGGAGTTTGGGCAATACCTACGAGCAGTACTTC

V gene: TRBV19
J gene: TRBJ2-7
clone size: .
D gene: .
CDR3 protein: CASSIAGRSAYEQYF
CDR3 DNA: TGTGCCAGTAGTATAGCGGGGAGGTCTGCCTACGAGCAGTACTTC

V gene: TRBV4-1
J gene: TRBJ2-1
clone size: once
D gene: .
CDR3 protein: CASSQDLERISSYNEQFF
CDR3 DNA: TGCGCCAGCAGCCAAGATTTGGAGCGGATTAGCTCCTACAATGAGCAGTTCTTC

V gene: TRBV3-1/TRBV3-2
J gene: TRBJ1-2
clone size: .
D gene: .
CDR3 protein: CASSHTEGYTF
CDR3 DNA: TGTGCCAGCAGCCATACAGAAGGCTACACCTTC

V gene: TRBV10-1
J gene: TRBJ2-7
clone size: .
D gene: TRBD2
CDR3 protein: CASPGLAGGREQYF
CDR3 DNA: TGCGCCAGCCCGGGACTAGCGGGAGGGCGGGAGCAGTACTTC

V gene: TRBV7-8
J gene: TRBJ1-3
clone size: .
D gene: .
CDR3 protein: CASSLSGVSGNTIYF
CDR3 DNA: TGTGCCAGCAGCTTATCGGGGGTCTCTGGAAACACCATATATTTT

V gene: TRBV6-6
J gene: TRBJ2-2
clone size: once
D gene: .
CDR3 protein: CASSHLAANTGELFF
CDR3 DNA: TGTGCCAGCAGCCATTTAGCTGCGAACACCGGGGAGCTGTTTTTT

V gene: TRBV28
J gene: TRBJ1-1
clone size: .
D gene: .
CDR3 protein: CASSFRPTENTEAFF
CDR3 DNA: TGTGCCAGCAGTTTTCGACCGACAGAGAACACTGAAGCTTTCTTT